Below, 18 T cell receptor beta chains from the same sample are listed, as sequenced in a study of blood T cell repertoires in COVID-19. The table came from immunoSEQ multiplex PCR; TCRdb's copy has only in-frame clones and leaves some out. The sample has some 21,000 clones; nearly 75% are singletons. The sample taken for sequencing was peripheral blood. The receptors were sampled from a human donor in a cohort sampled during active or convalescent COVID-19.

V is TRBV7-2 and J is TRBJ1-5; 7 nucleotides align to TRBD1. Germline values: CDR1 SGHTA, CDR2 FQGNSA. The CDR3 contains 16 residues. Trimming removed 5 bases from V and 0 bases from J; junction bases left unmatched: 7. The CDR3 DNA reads TGTGCCAGCAGCCCGAGGGGGACAGTTAGCAATCAGCCCCAGCATTTT. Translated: CASSPRGTVSNQPQHF.

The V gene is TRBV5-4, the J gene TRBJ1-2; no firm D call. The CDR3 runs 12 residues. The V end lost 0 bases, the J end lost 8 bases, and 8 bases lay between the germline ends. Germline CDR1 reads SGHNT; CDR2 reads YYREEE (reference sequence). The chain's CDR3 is CASSLVGVGYTF. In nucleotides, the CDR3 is TGTGCCAGCAGCTTGGTCGGGGTAGGCTACACCTTC.

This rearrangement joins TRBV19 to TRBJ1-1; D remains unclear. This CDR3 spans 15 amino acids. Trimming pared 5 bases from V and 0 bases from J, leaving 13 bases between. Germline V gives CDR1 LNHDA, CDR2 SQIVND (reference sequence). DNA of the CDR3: TGTGCCAGTAGTGCGCCAAACGCCTTGAACACTGAAGCTTTCTTT. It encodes CASSAPNALNTEAFF.

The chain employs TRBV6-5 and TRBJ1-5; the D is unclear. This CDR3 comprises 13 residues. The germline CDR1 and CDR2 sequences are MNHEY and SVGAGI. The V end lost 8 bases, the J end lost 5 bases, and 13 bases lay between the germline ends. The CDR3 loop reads CASGTLIYQPQHF. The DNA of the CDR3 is TGTGCCAGCGGCACCCTTATTTATCAGCCCCAGCATTTT.

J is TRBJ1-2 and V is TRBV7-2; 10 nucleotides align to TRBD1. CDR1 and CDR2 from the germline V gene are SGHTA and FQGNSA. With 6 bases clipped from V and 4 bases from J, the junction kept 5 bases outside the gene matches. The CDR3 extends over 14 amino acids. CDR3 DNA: TGTGCCAGCAGTGACAGGGGGCGCAGCTATGGCTACACCTTC. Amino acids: CASSDRGRSYGYTF. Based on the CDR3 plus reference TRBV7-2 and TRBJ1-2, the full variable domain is GAGVSQSPSNKVTEKGKDVELRCDPISGHTALYWYRQSLGQGLEFLIYFQGNSAPDKSGLPSDRFSAERTGGSVSTLTIQRTQQEDSAVYLCASSDRGRSYGYTFGSGTRLTVV.

The CDR3, as DNA: TGTGCCATCAGGGAGACAGCGGGAGATAATGAGCAGTTCTTC. Translation: CAIRETAGDNEQFF. The V and J genes are TRBV10-3 and TRBJ2-1, with TRBD2 identical over 8 bases. This CDR3 is built from 14 residues. The V segment lost 6 bases and the J segment 7 bases; nucleotides outside the gene matches: 8. Germline V gene lookup returns CDR1 ENHRY and CDR2 SYGVKD.

The CDR3, as DNA: TGCAGCGTTGAAAAAGCGGGGAGGCCCCCCTACGAGCAGTACTTC. This codes for CSVEKAGRPPYEQYF. The chain is built from TRBV29-1 and TRBJ2-7, with TRBD2 matching 7 bases. CDR3 length: 15 amino acids. V gave up 2 bases and J gave up 2 bases; unmatched junction bases: 9. Per germline, CDR1 SQVTM and CDR2 ANQGSEA.

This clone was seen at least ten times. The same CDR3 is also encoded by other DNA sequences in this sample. For the CDR3, the DNA is TGCGCCAGCAGCCAAGTACAGGGGGCCTCCTACGAGCAGTACTTC. This translates into CASSQVQGASYEQYF. The V and J genes are TRBV4-3 and TRBJ2-7; the match to TRBD1 covers 9 bases. Germline V gives CDR1 LGHNA, CDR2 YSLEER. The CDR3 spans 15 residues. Losses at the gene ends were 1 base for V and 0 bases for J; bases not matched to a gene: 1.

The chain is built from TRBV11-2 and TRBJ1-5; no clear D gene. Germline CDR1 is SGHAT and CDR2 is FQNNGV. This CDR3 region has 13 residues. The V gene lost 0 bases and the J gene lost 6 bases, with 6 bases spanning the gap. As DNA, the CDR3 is TGTGCCAGCAGCTTAGAGGCCAGTCAGCCCCAGCATTTT. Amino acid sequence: CASSLEASQPQHF.

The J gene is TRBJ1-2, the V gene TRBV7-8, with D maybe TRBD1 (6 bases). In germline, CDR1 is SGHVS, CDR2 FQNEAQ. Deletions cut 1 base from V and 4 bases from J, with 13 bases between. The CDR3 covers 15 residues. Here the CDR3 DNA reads TGTGCCAGCAGCTTAGGCACAGGGTTCCTCTATGGCTACACCTTC. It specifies CASSLGTGFLYGYTF.

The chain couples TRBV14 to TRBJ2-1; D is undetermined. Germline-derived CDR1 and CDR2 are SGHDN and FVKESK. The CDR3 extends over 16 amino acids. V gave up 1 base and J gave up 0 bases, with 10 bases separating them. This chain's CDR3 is CASSQVLLSSYNEQFF. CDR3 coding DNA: TGTGCCAGCAGCCAAGTCCTTCTGAGCTCCTACAATGAGCAGTTCTTC.

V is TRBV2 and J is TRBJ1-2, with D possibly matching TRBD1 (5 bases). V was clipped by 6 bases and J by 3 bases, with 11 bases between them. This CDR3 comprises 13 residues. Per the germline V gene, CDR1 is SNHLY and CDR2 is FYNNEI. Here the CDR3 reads CASSQQEDYGYTF. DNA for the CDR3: TGTGCCAGCAGCCAACAGGAAGACTATGGCTACACCTTC.

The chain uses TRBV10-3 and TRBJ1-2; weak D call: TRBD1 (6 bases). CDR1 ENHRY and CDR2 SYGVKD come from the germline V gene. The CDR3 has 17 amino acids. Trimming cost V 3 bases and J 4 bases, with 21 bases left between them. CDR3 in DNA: TGTGCCATCAGTGACGACCGGGGCTCGTACAGGGCCTATGGCTACACCTTC. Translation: CAISDDRGSYRAYGYTF.

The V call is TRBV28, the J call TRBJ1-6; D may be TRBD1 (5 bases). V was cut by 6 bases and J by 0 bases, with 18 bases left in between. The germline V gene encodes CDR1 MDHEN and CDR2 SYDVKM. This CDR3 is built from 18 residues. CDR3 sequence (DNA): TGTGCCAGCAGCCGCATCGGCGGGGGTTCCTCCTATAATTCACCCCTCCACTTT. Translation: CASSRIGGGSSYNSPLHF. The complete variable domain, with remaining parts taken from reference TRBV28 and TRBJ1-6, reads DVKVTQSSRYLVKRTGEKVFLECVQDMDHENMFWYRQDPGLGLRLIYFSYDVKMKEKGDIPEGYSVSREKKERFSLILESASTNQTSMYLCASSRIGGGSSYNSPLHFGNGTRLTVT.

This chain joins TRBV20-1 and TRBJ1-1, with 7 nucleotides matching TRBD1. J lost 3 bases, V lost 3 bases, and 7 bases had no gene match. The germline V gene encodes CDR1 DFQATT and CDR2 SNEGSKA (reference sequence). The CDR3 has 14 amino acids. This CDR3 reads CSASPRGVDTEAFF. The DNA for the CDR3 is TGCAGTGCTAGTCCCAGGGGGGTGGACACTGAAGCTTTCTTT.

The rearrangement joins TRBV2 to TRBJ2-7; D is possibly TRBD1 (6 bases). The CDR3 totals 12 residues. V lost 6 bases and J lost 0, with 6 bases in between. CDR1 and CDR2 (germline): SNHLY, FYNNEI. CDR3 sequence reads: CASRDSSYEQYF. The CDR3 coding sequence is TGTGCCAGCAGGGACAGCTCCTACGAGCAGTACTTC.

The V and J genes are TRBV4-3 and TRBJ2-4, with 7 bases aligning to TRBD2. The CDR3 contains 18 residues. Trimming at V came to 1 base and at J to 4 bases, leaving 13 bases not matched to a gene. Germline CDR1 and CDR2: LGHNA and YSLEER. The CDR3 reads CASSQALVGGDRKNIQYF. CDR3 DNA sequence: TGCGCCAGCAGCCAAGCTCTTGTTGGGGGGGATAGGAAAAACATTCAGTACTTC.

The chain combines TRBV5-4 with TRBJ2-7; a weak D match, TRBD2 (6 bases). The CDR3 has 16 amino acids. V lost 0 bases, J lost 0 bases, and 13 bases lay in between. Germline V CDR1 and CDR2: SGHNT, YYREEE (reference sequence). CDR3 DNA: TGTGCCAGCAGCTTGGGTGGTATCGGGGGCTCCTACGAGCAGTACTTC. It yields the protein CASSLGGIGGSYEQYF.